Following are 10 T cell receptor beta chains from one sample sequenced in a study of T cell responses to AZD1222 COVID-19 vaccine. The table came from immunoSEQ multiplex PCR; TCRdb's copy has only in-frame clones and leaves some out. The sample holds some 120,000 clones, about 88% seen once. Sequenced here: peripheral blood, sampled 28 days after the second AZD1222 dose. The receptors were gathered from an adult who received the AZD1222 COVID-19 vaccine.

The chain employs TRBV19 and TRBJ1-1, with 9 bases lining up with TRBD1. Germline CDR1 and CDR2: LNHDA and SQIVND (reference sequence). V lost 10 bases to trimming and J lost 2 bases; unmatched junction nucleotides: 5. This CDR3 region has 13 residues. CDR3 coding DNA: TGTGCCATCCGGGACAGGGCAAACACTGAAGCTTTCTTT. This gives the protein CAIRDRANTEAFF.

The chain combines TRBV5-1 with TRBJ2-4, with TRBD1 identical over 7 bases. Germline V lookup: CDR1 SGHRS, CDR2 YFSETQ. After removal of 2 bases from V and 3 bases from J, the junction contained 8 bases not matched to a gene. The CDR3 is 16 amino acids. The CDR3 nucleotides read TGCGCCAGCAGCTTTCAGGGGGAACCGAGCAAAAACATTCAGTACTTC. Encoded protein: CASSFQGEPSKNIQYF. The whole variable domain, filled in from reference TRBV5-1 and TRBJ2-4, reads KAGVTQTPRYLIKTRGQQVTLSCSPISGHRSVSWYQQTPGQGLQFLFEYFSETQRNKGNFPGRFSGRQFSNSRSEMNVSTLELGDSALYLCASSFQGEPSKNIQYFGAGTRLSVL.

The V gene is TRBV11-2, the J gene TRBJ2-5; a weak D match, TRBD1 (6 bases). Trimming left V 1 base short and J 3 bases short, with 15 bases between. This CDR3 is 16 amino acids long. Germline CDR1 and CDR2: SGHAT and FQNNGV. The DNA of the CDR3 is TGTGCCAGCAGCTTAGGGGGTCAGGGGTGGGAAGAGACCCAGTACTTC. This encodes CASSLGGQGWEETQYF.

The V call is TRBV6-2 or TRBV6-3, the J call TRBJ1-2; TRBD1 might be the D (5 bases). The CDR3 runs 14 residues. Trimming shortened V by 3 bases and J by 5 bases, and 13 bases separated the two germline ends. Germline V lookup: CDR1 MNHEY, CDR2 SVGEGT. This CDR3 is CASSYLSRDYGYTF. DNA of the CDR3: TGTGCCAGCAGTTATCTGTCCAGGGATTATGGCTACACCTTC.

The CDR3 region has the DNA TGTGCCAGCAGCTTTCGGTCTTCAGGGGTTAGAAGGACTGAAGCTTTCTTT. Translation gives CASSFRSSGVRRTEAFF. The V call is TRBV28, the J call TRBJ1-1, with a weak D call TRBD1 (6 bases). The ends were cut back, 6 bases at V and 5 bases at J, with 25 bases in the middle. CDR3 length: 17 amino acids. The germline V gene encodes CDR1 MDHEN and CDR2 SYDVKM.

The CDR3 bases are TGCGCCAGCAGCCAAGAAGGGCGGGGTCAGAACACTGAAGCTTTCTTT. This gives the protein CASSQEGRGQNTEAFF. V and J are TRBV4-1 and TRBJ1-1, with D uncertain. Trimming cost V 0 bases and J 1 base, with 12 bases left between them. The CDR3 loop spans 16 amino acids. Germline loops: CDR1 MGHRA, CDR2 YSYEKL.

The CDR3 is CASSAPGSNSPLHF. The CDR3 bases are TGTGCCAGCAGTGCGCCGGGTTCCAATTCACCCCTCCACTTT. The chain uses TRBV6-2 or TRBV6-3 and TRBJ1-6, with D uncertain. The CDR3 has 14 amino acids. The V and J ends lost 5 bases and 7 bases respectively, with 12 bases between them. Germline V lookup: CDR1 MNHEY, CDR2 SVGEGT.

The rearrangement uses TRBV14 and TRBJ1-1; the D is unclear. Germline CDR1 and CDR2: SGHDN and FVKESK. V was cut by 0 bases and J by 5 bases, with 7 bases left in between. The CDR3 is made up of 13 amino acids. CDR3 coding DNA: TGTGCCAGCAGCCAAGATGTAATGACTGAAGCTTTCTTT. It specifies CASSQDVMTEAFF. Drawing the rest from reference TRBV14 and TRBJ1-1, the complete variable domain is EAGVTQFPSHSVIEKGQTVTLRCDPISGHDNLYWYRRVMGKEIKFLLHFVKESKQDESGMPNNRFLAERTGGTYSTLKVQPAELEDSGVYFCASSQDVMTEAFFGQGTRLTVV.

V is TRBV15 and J is TRBJ1-2, with a possible D match to TRBD1 (5 bases). V was trimmed by 3 bases and J by 2 bases, leaving 19 bases between them. The CDR3 sequence is 17 residues long. Germline CDR1 is LNHNV and CDR2 is YYDKDF (reference sequence). CDR3 amino acids: CATSRGGTDPRNYGYTF. The CDR3 bases are TGTGCCACCAGCAGGGGTGGGACGGACCCGCGGAACTATGGCTACACCTTC.

This clone was seen only a few times. The gene calls are TRBV28 and TRBJ2-4, with TRBD1 as a possible D gene (6 bases). Trimming shortened V by 2 bases and J by 10 bases, and 15 bases separated the two germline ends. The CDR3 extends over 14 amino acids. CDR1 and CDR2 (germline): MDHEN, SYDVKM. In DNA, the CDR3 is TGTGCCAGCAGTTTACTCGGACAGACAAAGATTCAGTACTTC. This sequence encodes CASSLLGQTKIQYF.